The 23 T cell receptor beta chains reported below all come from one sample, sequenced in a study of cytomegalovirus exposure and HLA in healthy donors. The data were produced by immunoSEQ multiplex PCR, yet TCRdb's version contains in-frame clones alone and is incomplete. The sample shows about 43,000 clones, 92% of them seen only once. Sequencing input: PBMCs. Every receptor here comes from a man between 18 and 35 years old in good health and CMV-seronegative.

The chain couples TRBV7-9 to TRBJ2-5; 7 positions match TRBD2. The J segment lost 4 bases and the V segment lost 5 bases, leaving 13 bases of the junction unmatched. The CDR3 sequence is 16 residues long. From germline, CDR1 is SEHNR and CDR2 FQNEAQ (reference sequence). The CDR3 DNA reads TGTGCCAGCAGCCATATACCGGGACTAAGGGGAGAGACCCAGTACTTC. Residues: CASSHIPGLRGETQYF.

The chain carries TRBV6-4 and TRBJ1-1, with D possibly TRBD1 on 5 matching bases. Trimming left V 6 bases short and J 1 base short, with 9 bases between. Germline values: CDR1 MRHNA, CDR2 SNTAGT. The length of the CDR3 is 13 residues. The DNA for the CDR3 is TGTGCCAGCAGAGCCCAGGGGAACACTGAAGCTTTCTTT. Protein: CASRAQGNTEAFF.

This clone was recorded a few times. The chain has TRBV5-1 and TRBJ2-1, with a weak D call TRBD1 (6 bases). Germline V gene sequence: CDR1 SGHRS, CDR2 YFSETQ. This CDR3 has 13 amino acids. Deletions cut 5 bases from V and 6 bases from J, with 12 bases between. The CDR3 coding sequence is TGCGCCAGCAGGTGGACAGAAACCAATGAGCAGTTCTTC. Amino acid sequence: CASRWTETNEQFF.

The chain has TRBV5-1 and TRBJ2-6; possibly TRBD2 for D (7 bases). This CDR3 is 17 amino acids long. Trimming stripped 7 bases from V and 0 bases from J, with 17 bases between. Germline V gene sequence: CDR1 SGHRS, CDR2 YFSETQ. The CDR3, as DNA: TGCGCCAGCTCTGGGGGGGCGGGGTCCTCTGGGGCCAACGTCCTGACTTTC. It specifies CASSGGAGSSGANVLTF.

This chain joins TRBV7-2 and TRBJ2-1; possibly TRBD2 for D (5 bases). This CDR3 is built from 13 residues. Trimming cost V 4 bases and J 4 bases, with 8 bases left between them. Germline V gene sequence: CDR1 SGHTA, CDR2 FQGNSA. CDR3 in DNA: TGTGCCAGCAGCTCCCCGGGGTACAATGAGCAGTTCTTC. It specifies CASSSPGYNEQFF.

The chain joins TRBV7-2 to TRBJ2-3; no firm D call. The germline V gene encodes CDR1 SGHTA and CDR2 FQGNSA. V was clipped by 5 bases and J by 0 bases, with 3 bases between them. The CDR3 loop spans 12 amino acids. CDR3 region: CASSVSTDTQYF. CDR3 in DNA: TGTGCCAGCAGCGTAAGCACAGATACGCAGTATTTT.

This sequence joins TRBV10-3 and TRBJ2-2; 7 bases match TRBD2. The CDR3 length is 14 residues. Germline-derived CDR1 and CDR2 are ENHRY and SYGVKD. V lost 6 bases to trimming and J lost 2 bases; unmatched junction nucleotides: 3. CDR3 bases: TGTGCCATCAGCGGACTAGATAACACCGGGGAGCTGTTTTTT. Translated: CAISGLDNTGELFF.

This chain joins TRBV27 and TRBJ2-7, with a possible D match to TRBD1 (6 bases). Germline V gene sequence: CDR1 MNHEY, CDR2 SMNVEV (reference sequence). CDR3 length equals 13 residues. Trimming shortened V by 5 bases and J by 4 bases, and 12 bases separated the two germline ends. The CDR3 DNA reads TGTGCCAGCAGTCCTACAGGGTATTACGAGCAGTACTTC. Translated, it gives CASSPTGYYEQYF.

This chain uses TRBV15 with TRBJ1-5, with no clear D. This CDR3 is 15 amino acids long. Germline V gene sequence: CDR1 LNHNV, CDR2 YYDKDF (reference sequence). V was trimmed by 0 bases and J by 4 bases, leaving 10 bases between them. The CDR3 DNA follows: TGTGCCACCAGCAGAGATCCGGGAGAAAATCAGCCCCAGCATTTT. Translating gives CATSRDPGENQPQHF.

This rearrangement joins TRBV5-1 to TRBJ2-5, with 8 bases that match TRBD1. Germline lookup yields CDR1 SGHRS and CDR2 YFSETQ. The CDR3 spans 15 residues. V lost 4 bases and J lost 5; bases outside the gene matches: 10. In nucleotides, the CDR3 is TGCGCCAGCAGCCCTCGGACAGGGCCTGGGGAGACCCAGTACTTC. Translated: CASSPRTGPGETQYF.

The V and J genes are TRBV5-4 and TRBJ1-2, with no clear D. V lost 6 bases and J lost 0, with 12 bases in between. There are 14 residues in the CDR3. Germline CDR1 reads SGHNT; CDR2 reads YYREEE (reference sequence). CDR3: CASTSGITNYGYTF. In DNA, the CDR3 is TGTGCCAGCACCTCCGGGATAACTAACTATGGCTACACCTTC.

This chain joins TRBV20-1 and TRBJ2-2; tentative D call: TRBD2 (6 bases). The germline V gene has CDR1 DFQATT and CDR2 SNEGSKA (reference sequence). The CDR3 is made up of 11 amino acids. The V end lost 6 bases, the J end lost 6 bases, and 8 bases lay between the germline ends. The CDR3 here is CSAREAGELFF. The CDR3 DNA follows: TGCAGTGCGAGGGAGGCCGGGGAGCTGTTTTTT.

The V and J genes are TRBV7-9 and TRBJ1-4; D not resolved. The CDR3 is 16 residues long. The germline gives CDR1 SEHNR, CDR2 FQNEAQ (reference sequence). Trimming removed 5 bases from V and 8 bases from J, with 21 bases in between. The CDR3 is CASSTWTAGSGEKLFF. Here the CDR3 DNA reads TGTGCCAGCAGCACCTGGACTGCCGGATCAGGAGAAAAACTGTTTTTT. Variable domain in full (rest from reference TRBV7-9 and TRBJ1-4): DTGVSQNPRHKITKRGQNVTFRCDPISEHNRLYWYRQTLGQGPEFLTYFQNEAQLEKSRLLSDRFSAERPKGSFSTLEIQRTEQGDSAMYLCASSTWTAGSGEKLFFGSGTQLSVL.

V gene TRBV7-6 combines with J gene TRBJ2-7, with TRBD2 identical over 10 bases. Trimming took 5 bases from V and 6 from J; bases not matched to a gene: 7. Looked up from germline, CDR1 is SGHVS and CDR2 is FNYEAQ. This CDR3 is built from 14 residues. The CDR3 protein is CASSPRTSGLEQYF. CDR3 DNA: TGTGCCAGCAGCCCTCGGACTAGCGGCCTCGAGCAGTACTTC. Based on the CDR3 plus reference TRBV7-6 and TRBJ2-7, the full variable domain is GAGVSQSPRYKVTKRGQDVALRCDPISGHVSLYWYRQALGQGPEFLTYFNYEAQQDKSGLPNDRFSAERPEGSISTLTIQRTEQRDSAMYRCASSPRTSGLEQYFGPGTRLTVT.

CDR3 region: CASSWTSGSGTGELFF. The CDR3 DNA reads TGCGCCAGCAGCTGGACTAGCGGGAGCGGCACCGGGGAGCTGTTTTTT. The chain recombines TRBV4-1 with TRBJ2-2, with 13 bases matching TRBD2. The junction had 4 bases not matched to a gene; V was cut back by 5 bases and J by 4 bases. Germline V gives CDR1 MGHRA, CDR2 YSYEKL. This CDR3 spans 16 amino acids.

V and J are TRBV5-6 and TRBJ2-5; tentatively, D is TRBD2 (7 bases). Germline assignment: CDR1 SGHDT and CDR2 YYEEEE. Trimming removed 3 bases from V and 5 bases from J, with 17 bases in between. This CDR3 region has 15 residues. The CDR3 coding sequence is TGTGCCAGCAGCTGGAGGGGGGGCCCGGGTGAGACCCAGTACTTC. Translating it yields CASSWRGGPGETQYF.

V is TRBV6-5 and J is TRBJ1-5; D might be TRBD1 (5 bases). The CDR3 runs 11 residues. Trimming took off 8 bases at V and 6 bases at J, with 8 bases between the two ends. CDR1 and CDR2 (germline): MNHEY, SVGAGI. CDR3 nucleotides: TGTGCCAGCGGGGGGGTTCAGCCCCAGCATTTT. This gives the protein CASGGVQPQHF.

CDR3 amino acids: CASSLMSGGNTGELFF. CDR3 nucleotide sequence: TGTGCCAGCAGCTTAATGAGCGGGGGGAACACCGGGGAGCTGTTTTTT. This chain uses TRBV7-8 with TRBJ2-2; 8 nucleotides agree with TRBD2. Looked up from germline, CDR1 is SGHVS and CDR2 is FQNEAQ. This CDR3 comprises 16 residues. The V and J ends lost 2 bases and 1 base, in that order; junction bases with no gene match: 3.

The chain joins TRBV6-5 to TRBJ2-6, with D possibly being TRBD2 (5 bases). Between the trimmed V and J ends, which lost 8 bases and 3 bases, there was a span of 8 bases. Looked up from germline, CDR1 is MNHEY and CDR2 is SVGAGI. This CDR3 contains 13 residues. CDR3 sequence reads: CASEGSGANVLTF. In DNA, the CDR3 is TGTGCCAGCGAGGGAAGTGGGGCCAACGTCCTGACTTTC.

The gene calls are TRBV19 and TRBJ2-5; D unclear. CDR3 length equals 11 residues. Germline CDR1 reads LNHDA; CDR2 reads SQIVND (reference sequence). The V end was cut by 3 bases, the J end by 5 bases, with 4 bases between. The CDR3 protein is CASSIAETQYF. The CDR3 region has the DNA TGTGCCAGTAGTATTGCGGAGACCCAGTACTTC.

The chain carries TRBV5-1 and TRBJ2-6; TRBD1 matches at 8 bases. The length of the CDR3 is 17 residues. V was pared by 4 bases and J by 3 bases, with 9 bases of the junction left unmatched. Germline V gene data show CDR1 as SGHRS and CDR2 as YFSETQ. CDR3 DNA sequence: TGCGCCAGCAGCCACCGACAGGGGAGCAGTGGGGCCAACGTCCTGACTTTC. Residues: CASSHRQGSSGANVLTF.

The J gene is TRBJ2-5, the V gene TRBV5-1; 9 bases match TRBD2. V shed 4 bases, J shed 2 bases, and the junction held 6 bases outside the gene matches. The CDR3 length is 15 residues. CDR1 SGHRS and CDR2 YFSETQ come from the germline V gene. CDR3 DNA sequence: TGCGCCAGCAGCCCAAGACTAGCGGAGCAAGAGACCCAGTACTTC. Translated, it gives CASSPRLAEQETQYF.

The chain is built from TRBV5-1 and TRBJ2-1; 9 nucleotides align to TRBD1. The CDR3 contains 13 residues. After removal of 5 bases from V and 4 bases from J, the junction contained 1 base not matched to a gene. Germline V gives CDR1 SGHRS, CDR2 YFSETQ. The CDR3 protein is CASRTGGYNEQFF. CDR3 in DNA: TGCGCCAGCAGGACAGGGGGGTACAATGAGCAGTTCTTC.